The clone carrying this TCR beta chain was counted once. The sample has other DNA sequences that encode this CDR3 too. The CDR3 runs 14 residues. Germline values: CDR1 KGHSH, CDR2 LQKENI. Trimming removed 6 bases at V and 1 base at J, with 12 bases between. The entry originates in a study of shared clonotypes between healthy human individuals. Measured with immunoSEQ multiplex PCR; TCRdb has only the in-frame clones, and not every one. The repertoire holds 2.3 million or so clones, with approximately 93% as singletons. The sequenced sample was naive CD4+ T cells from PBMCs. The subset denotes: CD45RA+ positively selected. The sequence was obtained from a man aged 18 to 35 in good health. Some clones in this sample may be carry-over from other donors' samples. The rearrangement uses TRBV18 and TRBJ1-1; TRBD1 might be the D (6 bases). The CDR3 spells CASSLGGGNTEAFF. CDR3 nucleotide sequence: TGTGCCAGCTCCCTAGGGGGTGGGAACACTGAAGCTTTCTTT.